Below are 10 T cell receptor beta chains sequenced from a single sample in a study of T cells in placental villitis. The libraries were made with immunoSEQ v4. Using immunoSEQ multiplex PCR, the repertoire was profiled, and TCRdb retains in-frame clones only, with some absent. The sample yields around 800 clones, roughly nine tenths seen once. The sequencing sample was made of placental tissue containing maternal and fetal cells. The receptors were gathered from a human donor in good health; the placental T cells may come from both mother and fetus.

This rearrangement joins TRBV7-2 to TRBJ2-2, with D tentatively TRBD1 (6 bases). V lost 4 bases to trimming and J lost 6 bases, with 6 bases between them. The CDR3 length is 12 residues. Germline loops: CDR1 SGHTA, CDR2 FQGNSA. CDR3 sequence (DNA): TGTGCCAGCAGCTACAGGGCCGGGGAGCTGTTTTTT. It encodes CASSYRAGELFF.

This clone has a handful of counts. The rearrangement links TRBV6-1 to TRBJ2-7; 10 nucleotides agree with TRBD2. From germline, CDR1 is MNHNS and CDR2 SASEGT. The ends lost 3 bases at V and 2 bases at J; junction bases unmatched: 1. This CDR3 has 14 residues. CDR3 residues: CASSDLAGAYEQYF. CDR3 sequence (DNA): TGTGCCAGCAGTGACCTAGCGGGGGCCTACGAGCAGTACTTC.

The gene calls are TRBV4-3 and TRBJ1-2; D possibly corresponds to TRBD1 (5 bases). The length of the CDR3 is 14 residues. CDR1 LGHNA and CDR2 YSLEER come from the germline V gene. Trimming took off 0 bases at V and 6 bases at J, with 11 bases between the two ends. The CDR3 region is CASSQDLGANGYTF. The CDR3 DNA reads TGCGCCAGCAGCCAAGATCTTGGGGCCAATGGCTACACCTTC.

This clone showed up just a few times. The chain recombines TRBV6-4 with TRBJ2-1; no clear D gene. Germline V gene lookup returns CDR1 MRHNA and CDR2 SNTAGT. The CDR3 has 16 residues. V gave up 0 bases and J gave up 0 bases, with 9 bases separating them. CDR3 sequence: CASSDSRSSSYNEQFF. In nucleotides, the CDR3 is TGTGCCAGCAGTGACTCACGAAGTAGCTCCTACAATGAGCAGTTCTTC.

The chain recombines TRBV5-4 with TRBJ1-2; no clear D gene. CDR1 is SGHNT and CDR2 is YYREEE in the germline V gene (reference sequence). This CDR3 is 13 amino acids long. V was trimmed by 4 bases and J by 2 bases, leaving 9 bases between them. CDR3 coding DNA: TGTGCCAGCAGCCTACGAGGAAACTATGGCTACACCTTC. It is translated as CASSLRGNYGYTF.

The chain links TRBV2 to TRBJ2-7; D perhaps matches TRBD1 (5 bases). The CDR3 has 14 amino acids. V was cut by 4 bases and J by 0 bases, with 10 bases left in between. Germline V gene sequence: CDR1 SNHLY, CDR2 FYNNEI. CDR3 bases: TGTGCCAGCAGTGGGTTACAGGTCTCCTACGAGCAGTACTTC. Translated: CASSGLQVSYEQYF. The whole variable domain, filled in from reference TRBV2 and TRBJ2-7, reads EPEVTQTPSHQVTQMGQEVILRCVPISNHLYFYWYRQILGQKVEFLVSFYNNEISEKSEIFDDQFSVERPDGSNFTLKIRSTKLEDSAMYFCASSGLQVSYEQYFGPGTRLTVT.

CDR3 protein: CASSLGLAGGPPRSTDTQYF. DNA of the CDR3: TGCGCCAGCAGCTTGGGACTAGCGGGAGGCCCGCCTCGTAGCACAGATACGCAGTATTTT. The chain carries TRBV5-1 and TRBJ2-3; 13 bases map to TRBD2. Trimming at V came to 0 bases and at J to 0 bases, leaving 10 bases not matched to a gene. Germline V lookup: CDR1 SGHRS, CDR2 YFSETQ. There are 20 residues in the CDR3.

The chain is built from TRBV6-4 and TRBJ2-1, with TRBD2 matching 12 bases. This CDR3 is 16 amino acids long. Germline-derived CDR1 and CDR2 are MRHNA and SNTAGT. Unmatched junction bases numbered 1, after V lost 0 bases and J lost 4 bases. DNA for the CDR3: TGTGCCAGCAGTGACTCAGGACTAGCGGGGTACAATGAGCAGTTCTTC. Protein: CASSDSGLAGYNEQFF.

The rearrangement joins TRBV14 to TRBJ2-1; 8 bases line up with TRBD2. The CDR3 covers 16 residues. Germline V lookup: CDR1 SGHDN, CDR2 FVKESK. The V gene end was trimmed by 0 bases and the J gene end by 8 bases; junction bases not matched to a gene: 9. The DNA for the CDR3 is TGTGCCAGCAGCCAAGATTGGGGTAGCGGGATGGATGAGCAGTTCTTC. It is translated as CASSQDWGSGMDEQFF.

J is TRBJ2-2 and V is TRBV7-6; 10 nucleotides agree with TRBD1. Germline-derived CDR1 and CDR2 are SGHVS and FNYEAQ. Trimming removed 4 bases from V and 1 base from J; junction bases left unmatched: 0. CDR3 length: 15 residues. The CDR3 loop is CASSWDRGNTGELFF. CDR3 in DNA: TGTGCCAGCAGCTGGGACAGGGGGAACACCGGGGAGCTGTTTTTT.